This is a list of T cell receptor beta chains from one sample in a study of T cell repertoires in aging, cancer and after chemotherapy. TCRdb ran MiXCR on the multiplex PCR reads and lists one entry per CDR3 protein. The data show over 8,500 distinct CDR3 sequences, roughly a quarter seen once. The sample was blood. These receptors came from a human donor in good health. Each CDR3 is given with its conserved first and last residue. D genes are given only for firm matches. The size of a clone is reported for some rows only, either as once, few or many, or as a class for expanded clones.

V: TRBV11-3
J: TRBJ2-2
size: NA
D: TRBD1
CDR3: CASSLVSGQGYTGELSF
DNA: TGTGCCAGCAGCTTAGTCAGCGGACAGGGTTACACCGGGGAGCTGTCTTTT

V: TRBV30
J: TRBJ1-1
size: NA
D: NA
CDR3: CAWRTHSTGANTEAFF
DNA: TGTGCCTGGAGGACCCACTCGACAGGAGCCAACACTGAAGCTTTCTTT

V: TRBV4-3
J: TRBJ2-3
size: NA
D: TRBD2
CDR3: CASSQDRGGADTQYF
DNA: TGCGCCAGCAGCCAAGATCGGGGGGGCGCAGATACGCAGTATTTT

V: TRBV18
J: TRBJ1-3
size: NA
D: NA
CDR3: CASSARTTGNTIYF
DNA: TGTGCCAGCTCAGCCAGGACAACTGGAAACACCATATATTTT

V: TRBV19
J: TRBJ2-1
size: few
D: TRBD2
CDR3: CASNPKGTSGRPRGQFF
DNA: TGTGCCAGTAACCCTAAAGGGACTAGCGGGAGGCCGAGAGGGCAGTTCTTC

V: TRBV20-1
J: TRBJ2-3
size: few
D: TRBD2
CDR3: CSARESGTSQYF
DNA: TGCAGTGCTAGAGAGTCCGGGACTAGCCAGTATTTT

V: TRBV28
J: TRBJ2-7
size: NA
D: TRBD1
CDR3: CASSLGGWQGAVYEQYF
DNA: TGTGCCAGCAGTTTAGGTGGGTGGCAGGGGGCTGTCTACGAGCAGTACTTC

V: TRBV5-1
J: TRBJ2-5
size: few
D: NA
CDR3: CASSVGLPGETQYF
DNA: TGCGCCAGCAGCGTAGGTCTCCCCGGGGAGACCCAGTACTTC

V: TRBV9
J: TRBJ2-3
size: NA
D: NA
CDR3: CASSPRLATSTDTQYF
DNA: TGTGCCAGCAGCCCTCGTTTAGCGACTAGCACAGATACGCAGTATTTT

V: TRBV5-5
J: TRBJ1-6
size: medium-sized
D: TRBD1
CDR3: CASSLEQGRSPLHF
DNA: TGTGCCAGCAGCTTGGAACAGGGGCGATCACCCCTCCACTTT

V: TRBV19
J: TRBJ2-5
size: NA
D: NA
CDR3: CASSVTGRETQYF
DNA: TGTGCCAGTAGTGTCACAGGGCGGGAGACCCAGTACTTC

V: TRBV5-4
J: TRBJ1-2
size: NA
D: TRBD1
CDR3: CASRPTGGDYGYTF
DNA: TGTGCCAGCAGACCAACAGGGGGCGACTATGGCTACACCTTC

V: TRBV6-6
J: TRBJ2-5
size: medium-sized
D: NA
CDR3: CASGLEALASQYF
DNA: TGTGCCAGCGGATTGGAGGCTCTCGCATCCCAGTACTTC

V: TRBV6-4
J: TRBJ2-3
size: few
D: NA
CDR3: CASSADGSGGRDTQYF
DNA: TGTGCCAGCAGTGCTGATGGTTCTGGGGGACGTGATACGCAGTATTTT

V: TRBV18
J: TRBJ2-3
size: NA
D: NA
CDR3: CASSPPGGTDTQYF
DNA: TGTGCCAGCTCACCACCGGGAGGAACAGATACGCAGTATTTT

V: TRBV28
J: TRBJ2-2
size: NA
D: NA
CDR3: CATAPGQTTGELFF
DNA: TGTGCCACAGCCCCGGGACAAACCACCGGGGAGCTGTTTTTT

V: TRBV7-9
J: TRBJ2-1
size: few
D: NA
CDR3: CASSGFRGAYNEQFF
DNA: TGTGCCAGCAGCGGCTTCAGGGGGGCCTACAATGAGCAGTTCTTC

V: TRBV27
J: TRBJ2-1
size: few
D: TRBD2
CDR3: CASSFERGNNEQFF
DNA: TGTGCCAGCAGTTTCGAGCGGGGAAACAATGAGCAGTTCTTC

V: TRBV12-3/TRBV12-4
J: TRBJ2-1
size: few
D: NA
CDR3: CASSTVGGDEQFF
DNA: TGTGCCAGCAGCACCGTAGGTGGGGATGAGCAGTTCTTC

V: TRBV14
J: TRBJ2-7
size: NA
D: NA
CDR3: CASSRGRGSFYEQYF
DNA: TGTGCCAGCAGCCGAGGCCGAGGGAGTTTCTACGAGCAGTACTTC

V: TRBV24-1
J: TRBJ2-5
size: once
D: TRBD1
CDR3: CATSDSGTGTETQYF
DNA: TGTGCCACCAGTGATTCCGGGACAGGGACAGAGACCCAGTACTTC

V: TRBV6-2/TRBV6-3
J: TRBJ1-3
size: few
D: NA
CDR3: CASSLVQRGRNSGNTIYF
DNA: TGTGCCAGCAGTCTGGTTCAACGGGGCAGAAACTCTGGAAACACCATATATTTT

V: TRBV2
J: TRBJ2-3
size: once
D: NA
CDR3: CASSDTRVTDTQYF
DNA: TGTGCCAGCAGTGATACTAGGGTTACAGATACGCAGTATTTT

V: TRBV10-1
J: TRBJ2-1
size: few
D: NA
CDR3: CATSDGVSENEQFF
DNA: TGCGCCACCAGTGATGGGGTTAGTGAGAATGAGCAGTTCTTC

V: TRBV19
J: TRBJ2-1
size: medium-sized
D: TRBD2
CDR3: CASSMASGAYNEQFF
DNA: TGTGCCAGTAGTATGGCTAGCGGGGCCTACAATGAGCAGTTCTTC

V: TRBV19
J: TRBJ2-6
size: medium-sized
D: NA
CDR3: CASGPRAINSGANVLTF
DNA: TGTGCCAGTGGACCGAGGGCCATAAACTCTGGGGCCAACGTCCTGACTTTC

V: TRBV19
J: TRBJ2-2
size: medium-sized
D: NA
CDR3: CASSIQGTNTGELFF
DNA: TGTGCCAGTAGTATCCAGGGGACGAACACCGGGGAGCTGTTTTTT

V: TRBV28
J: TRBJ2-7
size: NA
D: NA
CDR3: CASSFPQTPYEQYF
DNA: TGTGCCAGCAGTTTCCCGCAGACCCCCTACGAGCAGTACTTC

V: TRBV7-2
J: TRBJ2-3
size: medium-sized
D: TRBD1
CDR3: CASSLHGQGARDTQYF
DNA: TGTGCCAGCAGCTTACACGGACAGGGGGCGCGTGATACGCAGTATTTT

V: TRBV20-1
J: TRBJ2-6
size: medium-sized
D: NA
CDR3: CSAEQGRRSGANVLTF
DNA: TGCAGTGCTGAACAAGGACGGCGTTCTGGGGCCAACGTCCTGACTTTC

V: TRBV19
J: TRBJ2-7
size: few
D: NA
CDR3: CASSIAHSGVFEQYF
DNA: TGTGCCAGTAGTATAGCCCATTCGGGAGTCTTCGAGCAGTACTTC

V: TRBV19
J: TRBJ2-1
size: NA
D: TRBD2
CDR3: CASSRLADTYNEQFF
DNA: TGTGCCAGTAGTAGACTAGCGGATACCTACAATGAGCAGTTCTTC

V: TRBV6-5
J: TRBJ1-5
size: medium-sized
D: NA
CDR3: CASSSGTQNQPQHF
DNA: TGTGCCAGCAGTTCCGGGACGCAGAATCAGCCCCAGCATTTT

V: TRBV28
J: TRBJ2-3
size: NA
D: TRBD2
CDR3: CASSSDYGLADTDTQYF
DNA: TGTGCCAGCAGTTCTGATTATGGGCTAGCGGACACAGATACGCAGTATTTT

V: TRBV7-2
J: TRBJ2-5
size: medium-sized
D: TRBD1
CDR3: CASSGDRVETQYF
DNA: TGTGCCAGCAGCGGCGACAGGGTGGAGACCCAGTACTTC

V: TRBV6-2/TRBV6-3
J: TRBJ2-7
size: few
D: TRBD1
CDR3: CASSLPLAGGTYEQYF
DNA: TGTGCCAGCAGTCTCCCCCTGGCAGGGGGTACCTACGAGCAGTACTTC

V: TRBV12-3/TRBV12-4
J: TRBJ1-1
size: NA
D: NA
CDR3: CASRTGTPNTEAFF
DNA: TGTGCCAGCAGAACCGGGACACCGAACACTGAAGCTTTCTTT

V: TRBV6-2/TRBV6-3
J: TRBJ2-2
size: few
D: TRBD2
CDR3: CASSRDTSGPTGELFF
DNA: TGTGCCAGCAGTAGAGACACTAGCGGGCCCACCGGGGAGCTGTTTTTT

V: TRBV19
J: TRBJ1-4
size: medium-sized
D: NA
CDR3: CASSTTGYPEKLFF
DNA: TGTGCCAGTAGTACAACAGGGTATCCAGAAAAACTGTTTTTT

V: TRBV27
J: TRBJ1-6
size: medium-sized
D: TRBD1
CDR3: CASSSRQGKVGSPLHF
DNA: TGTGCCAGCAGTTCCCGACAGGGGAAAGTGGGATCACCCCTCCACTTT

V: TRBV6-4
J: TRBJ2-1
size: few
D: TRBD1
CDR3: CASSDRDSSYNEQFF
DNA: TGTGCCAGCAGTGACCGGGACAGCTCCTACAATGAGCAGTTCTTC

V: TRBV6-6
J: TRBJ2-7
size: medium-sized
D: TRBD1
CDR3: CASSRRTGTYEQYF
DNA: TGTGCCAGCAGCCGCCGGACAGGGACCTACGAGCAGTACTTC